The 28 T cell receptor beta chains reported below all come from one sample, sequenced in a study of cytomegalovirus exposure and HLA in healthy donors. The PCR was carried out with 60 Vbeta primers and 13 Jbeta primers. Generated by immunoSEQ multiplex PCR, the TCRdb table keeps only in-frame clones and is missing some. This table holds roughly 120,000 clones, approximately 78% found once. Material: PBMCs. These receptors were obtained from a woman aged 25 to 39 in good health and CMV-seronegative.

The J gene is TRBJ2-5, the V gene TRBV30, with 8 bases aligning to TRBD2. CDR1 GTSNPN and CDR2 SVGIG come from the germline V gene (reference sequence). The V gene end was trimmed by 4 bases and the J gene end by 2 bases; junction bases not matched to a gene: 6. The CDR3 is 14 amino acids. CDR3 sequence reads: CAWIRGGIQETQYF. The CDR3 DNA follows: TGTGCCTGGATCCGGGGGGGAATACAAGAGACCCAGTACTTC.

The chain couples TRBV6-5 to TRBJ2-4; the D gene is possibly TRBD1 (5 bases). V lost 4 bases and J 4 bases, leaving 14 bases between the germline ends. Germline CDR1 is MNHEY and CDR2 is SVGAGI. The length of the CDR3 is 15 residues. The CDR3 loop reads CASSLSTGAKNIQYF. Written as DNA, the CDR3 is TGTGCCAGCAGTTTATCAACAGGTGCGAAAAACATTCAGTACTTC.

The gene calls are TRBV7-9 and TRBJ2-5; maybe TRBD1 (5 bases). The CDR3 contains 13 residues. Deletions cut 2 bases from V and 2 bases from J, with 6 bases between. The V gene's germline CDR1 is SEHNR and CDR2 FQNEAQ (reference sequence). The CDR3 sequence: CASSLRQQETQYF. Written as DNA, the CDR3 is TGTGCCAGCAGCTTACGACAGCAAGAGACCCAGTACTTC.

The chain has TRBV4-3 and TRBJ2-7, with a weak D call TRBD2 (6 bases). Germline CDR1 reads LGHNA; CDR2 reads YSLEER. V dropped 0 bases and J dropped 6 bases, with 18 bases sitting between them. This CDR3 contains 16 residues. DNA for the CDR3: TGCGCCAGCAGCCAAGATGCCCGGGACTCACTATCCGAGCAGTACTTC. Residues: CASSQDARDSLSEQYF.

This chain connects TRBV4-2 to TRBJ2-7; 8 bases map to TRBD1. The germline gives CDR1 LGHNA, CDR2 YNFKEQ. The CDR3 totals 16 residues. V was pared by 3 bases and J by 1 base, with 8 bases of the junction left unmatched. The CDR3: CASSHRTRQGSYEQYF. Written as DNA, the CDR3 is TGTGCCAGCAGCCACCGGACTCGACAGGGGTCCTACGAGCAGTACTTC.

V is TRBV28 and J is TRBJ2-7; 11 nucleotides line up with TRBD2. There are 20 residues in the CDR3. V lost 3 bases, J lost 2 bases, and 18 bases stayed unmatched. CDR1 MDHEN and CDR2 SYDVKM come from the germline V gene. This CDR3 is CASSFLWTRKLAGVTYEQYF. CDR3 nucleotides: TGTGCCAGCAGTTTTTTGTGGACCCGAAAACTAGCGGGAGTGACCTACGAGCAGTACTTC.

The chain uses TRBV14 and TRBJ2-5; a possible D gene is TRBD2 (6 bases). CDR1 and CDR2 from the germline V gene are SGHDN and FVKESK. This CDR3 is 17 amino acids long. V was pared by 0 bases and J by 5 bases, with 19 bases between. DNA for the CDR3: TGTGCCAGCAGCCAAGAAAACGCCCCTCTAGCGAGGGAGACCCAGTACTTC. Its translation: CASSQENAPLARETQYF.

The genes are TRBV4-1 and TRBJ1-1, with 8 bases that match TRBD1. Germline loops: CDR1 MGHRA, CDR2 YSYEKL. The CDR3 is made up of 16 amino acids. V lost 3 bases, J lost 0 bases, and 6 bases stayed unmatched. CDR3 residues: CASSQTTGVVNTEAFF. The CDR3 coding sequence is TGCGCCAGCAGCCAGACGACAGGGGTAGTGAACACTGAAGCTTTCTTT.

The chain is built from TRBV7-8 and TRBJ2-1, with D possibly matching TRBD1 (6 bases). Germline V CDR1 and CDR2: SGHVS, FQNEAQ. Trimming stripped 1 base from V and 4 bases from J, with 14 bases between. The CDR3 contains 16 residues. CDR3 in DNA: TGTGCCAGCAGCTTAGTTCTGTTTGACAGGTACAATGAGCAGTTCTTC. This sequence encodes CASSLVLFDRYNEQFF.

This chain links TRBV2 with TRBJ2-7; 8 bases agree with TRBD2. There are 18 residues in the CDR3. J lost 3 bases, V lost 4 bases, and 17 bases had no gene match. CDR1 and CDR2 from the germline V gene are SNHLY and FYNNEI. In DNA form, the CDR3 reads TGTGCCAGCAGTGGAGGACTTGATAGCGGGACCGCCTTCTACGAGCAGTACTTC. Residues: CASSGGLDSGTAFYEQYF.

V is TRBV28 and J is TRBJ1-5, with a possible D match to TRBD1 (5 bases). Germline V gives CDR1 MDHEN, CDR2 SYDVKM. The V end lost 2 bases, the J end lost 11 bases, and 13 bases lay between the germline ends. This CDR3 is built from 13 residues. CDR3 sequence: CASSLTGETSQHF. The CDR3 DNA is TGTGCCAGCAGTTTAACAGGAGAAACGTCCCAGCATTTT.

V usage is TRBV2 and J usage is TRBJ2-7, with D tentatively TRBD2 (5 bases). This CDR3 is 14 amino acids long. The germline V gene encodes CDR1 SNHLY and CDR2 FYNNEI. Trimming cost V 4 bases and J 7 bases, with 17 bases left between them. The CDR3 nucleotides are TGTGCCAGCAGTGTCGGAGGCCCTCCCACTGAGCAGTACTTC. Amino acid sequence: CASSVGGPPTEQYF.

For this clone: The sample contains more than one DNA sequence encoding this CDR3. Here the CDR3 reads CASSLVSGSSYNEQFF. As DNA, the CDR3 is TGCGCCAGCAGCTTGGTGTCTGGGAGCTCCTACAATGAGCAGTTCTTC. J is TRBJ2-1 and V is TRBV5-1, with D possibly TRBD2 on 5 matching bases. This CDR3 spans 16 amino acids. Between the trimmed V and J ends, which lost 0 bases and 0 bases, there was a span of 10 bases. Germline values: CDR1 SGHRS, CDR2 YFSETQ. Complete variable domain (other parts from reference TRBV5-1 and TRBJ2-1): KAGVTQTPRYLIKTRGQQVTLSCSPISGHRSVSWYQQTPGQGLQFLFEYFSETQRNKGNFPGRFSGRQFSNSRSEMNVSTLELGDSALYLCASSLVSGSSYNEQFFGPGTRLTVL.

The chain employs TRBV7-2 and TRBJ1-5; maybe TRBD1 (5 bases). Trimming took off 2 bases at V and 7 bases at J, with 15 bases between the two ends. The CDR3 has 15 residues. Germline V CDR1 and CDR2: SGHTA, FQGNSA. The CDR3 DNA follows: TGTGCCAGCAGCTTATTCCAGGGTAAGGACCAGCCCCAGCATTTT. Protein sequence: CASSLFQGKDQPQHF.

The J gene is TRBJ2-1, the V gene TRBV28; 10 nucleotides align to TRBD1. CDR1 MDHEN and CDR2 SYDVKM come from the germline V gene. With 6 bases clipped from V and 8 bases from J, the junction kept 4 bases outside the gene matches. CDR3 size: 13 residues. CDR3 bases: TGTGCCAGCAGGGAGACAGGGGGCGATGAGCAGTTCTTC. It yields the protein CASRETGGDEQFF.

The chain joins TRBV6-4 to TRBJ2-1; perhaps TRBD2 as D (6 bases). V was pared by 8 bases and J by 7 bases, with 18 bases between. This CDR3 contains 14 residues. Germline V gene sequence: CDR1 MRHNA, CDR2 SNTAGT. The CDR3: CASASWGETNEQFF. The CDR3 region has the DNA TGTGCCAGCGCATCATGGGGGGAAACAAATGAGCAGTTCTTC.

The chain has TRBV25-1 and TRBJ1-1; D remains unclear. In germline, CDR1 is MGHDK, CDR2 SYGVNS. The CDR3 sequence is 14 residues long. Trimming removed 6 bases from V and 1 base from J, with 12 bases in between. CDR3 sequence (DNA): TGTGCCAGCAGACGAGGCAGATCGAACACTGAAGCTTTCTTT. Translation gives CASRRGRSNTEAFF.

In this sample, this clone turned up a few times. Other nucleotide sequences in the sample specify the same CDR3. J is TRBJ1-2 and V is TRBV19; unclear D gene. Trimming left V 0 bases short and J 2 bases short, with 7 bases between. The CDR3 contains 14 residues. The germline V gene has CDR1 LNHDA and CDR2 SQIVND (reference sequence). This CDR3 reads CASSIDLENYGYTF. The CDR3 bases are TGTGCCAGTAGTATAGATCTGGAGAACTATGGCTACACCTTC.

The V gene is TRBV25-1, the J gene TRBJ2-7; 11 nucleotides align to TRBD2. This CDR3 comprises 13 residues. Germline lookup yields CDR1 MGHDK and CDR2 SYGVNS. J gave up 6 bases and V 7 bases, and 5 bases lay outside the gene matches. This chain's CDR3 is CASKGTSGSEQYF. CDR3 nucleotides: TGTGCCAGCAAGGGAACTAGCGGGAGCGAGCAGTACTTC.

This chain uses TRBV6-1 with TRBJ2-1; TRBD1 matches at 8 bases. Trimming at V came to 5 bases and at J to 8 bases, leaving 2 bases not matched to a gene. The CDR3 length is 12 residues. Germline values: CDR1 MNHNS, CDR2 SASEGT. The CDR3 here is CASSQTGDEQFF. CDR3 nucleotide sequence: TGTGCCAGCAGTCAGACAGGGGATGAGCAGTTCTTC.

V and J are TRBV5-1 and TRBJ1-2; the match to TRBD1 covers 8 bases. The germline CDR1 and CDR2 sequences are SGHRS and YFSETQ. V was pared by 0 bases and J by 7 bases, with 5 bases of the junction left unmatched. This CDR3 contains 14 residues. The CDR3 loop is CASSLGQGLGGYTF. CDR3 nucleotides: TGCGCCAGCAGCTTGGGACAGGGGTTAGGTGGCTACACCTTC.

This sequence joins TRBV6-1 and TRBJ1-1; D ambiguous. The V gene's germline CDR1 is MNHNS and CDR2 SASEGT. CDR3 length equals 13 residues. V lost 7 bases, J lost 4 bases, and 13 bases lay in between. The CDR3 protein is CASNLVRRTEAFF. The CDR3 DNA reads as TGTGCCAGCAACCTTGTCAGGCGCACTGAAGCTTTCTTT.

The CDR3 sequence: CASSLEGNQPYEQYF. The CDR3 region has the DNA TGTGCCAGCAGCTTGGAGGGGAATCAGCCCTACGAGCAGTACTTC. The rearrangement joins TRBV5-6 to TRBJ2-7; perhaps TRBD1 as D (5 bases). CDR1 SGHDT and CDR2 YYEEEE come from the germline V gene. V lost 0 bases and J lost 2, with 12 bases in between. This CDR3 has 15 amino acids.

The chain joins TRBV10-2 to TRBJ1-2; 8 bases are a match to TRBD1. CDR1 and CDR2 (germline): WSHSY, SAAADI. The CDR3 is made up of 14 amino acids. The J segment lost 2 bases and the V segment lost 8 bases, leaving 7 bases of the junction unmatched. The CDR3 spells CASGRDRQNYGYTF. For the CDR3, the DNA is TGCGCCAGCGGCCGGGACAGGCAAAACTATGGCTACACCTTC.

This sequence joins TRBV4-1 and TRBJ2-1; 10 bases line up with TRBD2. V was pared by 0 bases and J by 1 base, with 6 bases of the junction left unmatched. The CDR3 is made up of 18 amino acids. The germline CDR1 and CDR2 sequences are MGHRA and YSYEKL. The CDR3 sequence is CASSQEALAGESYNEQFF. In DNA, the CDR3 is TGCGCCAGCAGCCAAGAAGCTCTAGCGGGGGAATCCTACAATGAGCAGTTCTTC.

The chain combines TRBV7-2 with TRBJ2-7; perhaps TRBD2 as D (5 bases). Germline V gene lookup returns CDR1 SGHTA and CDR2 FQGNSA. The V and J ends lost 4 bases and 2 bases respectively, with 18 bases between them. This CDR3 region has 16 residues. CDR3 in amino acids: CASSSYGVVGTYEQYF. The CDR3 DNA reads TGTGCCAGCAGCTCGTACGGGGTCGTCGGCACCTACGAGCAGTACTTC.

This chain joins TRBV5-6 and TRBJ1-1; D is possibly TRBD1 (5 bases). Trimming left V 2 bases short and J 1 base short, with 9 bases between. This CDR3 has 14 residues. The germline gives CDR1 SGHDT, CDR2 YYEEEE. CDR3 region: CASSFWGENTEAFF. Here the CDR3 DNA reads TGTGCCAGCAGCTTCTGGGGGGAGAACACTGAAGCTTTCTTT.

The table lists this clone with a few counts. This chain links TRBV7-3 with TRBJ1-1; D is possibly TRBD1 (6 bases). Germline CDR1 and CDR2: SGHTA and FQGTGA. V lost 6 bases and J lost 4, with 12 bases in between. The CDR3 runs to 13 residues. CDR3 bases: TGTGCCAGCAGGTTGACAGGCGGCACTGAAGCTTTCTTT. Its translation is CASRLTGGTEAFF.